The sequence of this T cell receptor (beta chain) was determined in a study of T cell repertoires in cytomegalovirus infection. This CDR3 spans 14 amino acids. V was clipped by 2 bases and J by 8 bases, with 13 bases between them. Germline V gene lookup returns CDR1 MNHEY and CDR2 SVGAGI. TCRdb analysed the reads with MiXCR anew, one entry per CDR3 protein. The sample carries around 530,000 distinct CDR3 sequences, approximately 25% recorded once. The specimen was PBMCs. The origin of this receptor is a human donor in good health (CMV status not recorded). Some clones in this sample may be carry-over from other donors' samples. The chain links TRBV6-5 to TRBJ2-1; D could derive from TRBD1 or TRBD2 (5 bases each). The CDR3 loop reads CASSYAGTTDEQFF. CDR3 nucleotides: TGTGCCAGCAGTTACGCCGGGACGACGGATGAGCAGTTCTTC.